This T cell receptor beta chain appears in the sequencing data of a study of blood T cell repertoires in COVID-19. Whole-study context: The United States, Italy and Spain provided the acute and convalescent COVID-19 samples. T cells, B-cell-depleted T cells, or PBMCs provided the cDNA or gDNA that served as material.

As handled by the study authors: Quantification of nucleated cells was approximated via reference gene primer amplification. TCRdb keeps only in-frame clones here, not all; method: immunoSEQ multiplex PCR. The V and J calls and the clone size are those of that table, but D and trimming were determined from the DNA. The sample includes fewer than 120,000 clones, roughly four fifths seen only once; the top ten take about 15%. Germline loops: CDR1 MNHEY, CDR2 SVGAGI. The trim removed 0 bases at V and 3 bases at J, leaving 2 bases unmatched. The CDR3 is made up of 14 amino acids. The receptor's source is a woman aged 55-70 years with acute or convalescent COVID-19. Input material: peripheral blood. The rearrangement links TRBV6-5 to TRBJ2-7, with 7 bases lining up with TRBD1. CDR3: CASSYSQGVYEQYF. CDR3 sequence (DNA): TGTGCCAGCAGTTACTCTCAGGGGGTCTACGAGCAGTACTTC.